This T cell receptor (beta chain) originates from a study of T-cell memory formation after mild COVID-19. The V segment lost 4 bases and the J segment 14 bases; nucleotides outside the gene matches: 14. CDR3 length equals 14 residues. CDR1 is SEHNR and CDR2 is FQNEAQ in the germline V gene (reference sequence). TCRdb re-analysed the 5' RACE reads in MiXCR, keeping a single row per CDR3 protein. The sample records 250,000 to 350,000 distinct CDR3 sequences, roughly 16% being singletons. Notes on the study in general: Confirmation was lacking for SARS-CoV-2 specificity of second-wave clones that peaked on day 37. Clones contracting over day 15 to 85 were CD4/CD8 balanced, with later expanders leaning CD4+. Clones that contracted clustered mainly in CM and EM if CD4+ and in EMRA if CD8+.

A word on this clonotype: Its antigen is still unknown.

What was sequenced was PBMCs or a T cell subset sorted from them (not recorded which). V and J are TRBV7-9 and TRBJ2-1; 7 bases fit TRBD1. The clonotype comes from a man aged 18 to 35 who had mild COVID-19 (a few samples of this study predate the infection). Cell type and time point are not known. DNA for the CDR3: TGTGCCAGCAGCTGGTCTCGGGGAACAGGGGCCGAGTTCTTC. It codes for CASSWSRGTGAEFF.